This T cell receptor beta chain appears in the sequencing data of a study of Graves' ophthalmopathy and Graves' hyperthyroidism. Overall study context: At the time of initial diagnosis and before any treatment, peripheral blood was collected.

Researchers took RNA transcripts and amplified TCR beta CDR3 regions from them. Second-round multiplex PCR followed a first-round RT-PCR using HTBI primers. Using its own MiXCR run on the multiplex PCR reads, TCRdb lists one record per CDR3 protein. This sample has roughly 480,000 distinct CDR3 sequences, with 13% to 15% found just once. Germline V gene sequence: CDR1 KGHDR, CDR2 SFDVKD. V was trimmed by 5 bases and J by 4 bases, leaving 4 bases between them. The CDR3 loop spans 11 amino acids. This clonotype occurred many times. Moderate-to-severe activity, CAS ≥3, NOSPECS ≥4 and duration under 3 months were recorded for donors with ophthalmopathy.

Sequencing used blood. V and J are TRBV24-1 and TRBJ2-5; D unresolved. The receptor was isolated from a woman in her twenties or thirties with Graves' ophthalmopathy. The CDR3 DNA reads as TGTGCCACCAGTGTTGGAGAGACCCAGTACTTC. This translates into CATSVGETQYF.